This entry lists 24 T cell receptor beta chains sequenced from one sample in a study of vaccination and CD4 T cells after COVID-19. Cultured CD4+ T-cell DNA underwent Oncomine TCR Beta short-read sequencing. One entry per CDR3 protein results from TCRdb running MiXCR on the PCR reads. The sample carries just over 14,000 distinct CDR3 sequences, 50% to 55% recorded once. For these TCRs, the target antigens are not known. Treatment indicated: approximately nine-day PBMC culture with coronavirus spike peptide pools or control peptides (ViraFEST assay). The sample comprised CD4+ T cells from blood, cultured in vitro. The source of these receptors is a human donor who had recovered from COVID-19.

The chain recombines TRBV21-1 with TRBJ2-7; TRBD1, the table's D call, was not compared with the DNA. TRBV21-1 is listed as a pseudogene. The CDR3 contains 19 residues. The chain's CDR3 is CASSNQGQGALRSSYEQYF. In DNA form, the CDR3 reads TGTGCCAGCAGCAACCAGGGACAGGGGGCTCTAAGGAGCTCCTACGAGCAGTACTTC.

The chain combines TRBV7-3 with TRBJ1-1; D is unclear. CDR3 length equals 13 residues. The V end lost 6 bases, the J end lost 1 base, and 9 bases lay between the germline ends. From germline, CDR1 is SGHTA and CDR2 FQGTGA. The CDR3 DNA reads TGTGCCAGCAGGCTCACACAGAACACTGAAGCTTTCTTT. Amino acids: CASRLTQNTEAFF.

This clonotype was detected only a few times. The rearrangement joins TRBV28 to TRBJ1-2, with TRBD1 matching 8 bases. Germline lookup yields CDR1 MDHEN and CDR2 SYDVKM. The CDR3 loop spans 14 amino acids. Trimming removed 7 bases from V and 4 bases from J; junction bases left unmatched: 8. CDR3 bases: TGTGCCAGCAAAATCGGGACAGGAAGCTATGGCTACACCTTC. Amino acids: CASKIGTGSYGYTF.

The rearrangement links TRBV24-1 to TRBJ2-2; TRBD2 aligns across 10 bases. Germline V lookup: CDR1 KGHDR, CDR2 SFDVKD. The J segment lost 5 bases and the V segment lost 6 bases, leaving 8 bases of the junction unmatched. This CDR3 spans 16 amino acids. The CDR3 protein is CATSFPLAGVTGELFF. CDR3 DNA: TGTGCCACCAGTTTCCCCCTAGCGGGAGTAACCGGGGAGCTGTTTTTT.

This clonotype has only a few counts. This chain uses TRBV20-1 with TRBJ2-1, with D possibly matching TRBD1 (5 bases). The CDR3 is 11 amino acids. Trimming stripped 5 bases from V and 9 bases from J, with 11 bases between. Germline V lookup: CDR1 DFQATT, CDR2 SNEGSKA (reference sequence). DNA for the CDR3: TGCAGTGCTCCTGGGGCAGGTGAGCAGTTCTTC. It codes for CSAPGAGEQFF.

The CDR3: CSARTDGSLNTEAFF. The CDR3 coding sequence is TGCAGTGCTCGGACGGATGGGAGCCTGAACACTGAAGCTTTCTTT. The chain combines TRBV20-1 with TRBJ1-1, with D unclear. The germline gives CDR1 DFQATT, CDR2 SNEGSKA (reference sequence). This CDR3 region has 15 residues. V lost 5 bases to trimming and J lost 0 bases, with 16 bases between them.

The CDR3 sequence: CASVTGTENSPLHF. The DNA for the CDR3 is TGTGCCAGCGTAACCGGGACGGAGAATTCACCCCTCCACTTT. The V and J genes are TRBV6-1 and TRBJ1-6, with D perhaps matching TRBD1 (5 bases). Germline values: CDR1 MNHNS, CDR2 SASEGT. CDR3 size: 14 residues. V lost 8 bases and J 7 bases, leaving 15 bases between the germline ends.

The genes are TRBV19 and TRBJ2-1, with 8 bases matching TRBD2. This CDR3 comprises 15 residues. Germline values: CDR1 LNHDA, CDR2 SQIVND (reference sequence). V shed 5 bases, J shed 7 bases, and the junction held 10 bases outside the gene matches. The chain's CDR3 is CASSPGTSVLNEQFF. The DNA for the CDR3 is TGTGCCAGTAGTCCCGGGACTAGTGTCCTGAATGAGCAGTTCTTC.

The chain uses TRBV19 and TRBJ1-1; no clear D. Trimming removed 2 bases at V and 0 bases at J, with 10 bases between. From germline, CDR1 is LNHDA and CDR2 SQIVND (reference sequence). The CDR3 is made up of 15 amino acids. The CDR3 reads CASSISRVMNTEAFF. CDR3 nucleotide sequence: TGTGCCAGTAGTATATCGAGGGTAATGAACACTGAAGCTTTCTTT. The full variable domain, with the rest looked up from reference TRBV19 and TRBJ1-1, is DGGITQSPKYLFRKEGQNVTLSCEQNLNHDAMYWYRQDPGQGLRLIYYSQIVNDFQKGDIAEGYSVSREKKESFPLTVTSAQKNPTAFYLCASSISRVMNTEAFFGQGTRLTVV.

The CDR3 DNA sequence: TGTGCCAGCAGCTTAGCAGCGGGAGGTTACACAGATACGCAGTATTTT. This translates into CASSLAAGGYTDTQYF. The gene calls are TRBV7-9 and TRBJ2-3; TRBD2 agrees at 9 bases. Germline V CDR1 and CDR2: SEHNR, FQNEAQ (reference sequence). CDR3 length: 16 residues. Trimming removed 0 bases from V and 2 bases from J; junction bases left unmatched: 3.

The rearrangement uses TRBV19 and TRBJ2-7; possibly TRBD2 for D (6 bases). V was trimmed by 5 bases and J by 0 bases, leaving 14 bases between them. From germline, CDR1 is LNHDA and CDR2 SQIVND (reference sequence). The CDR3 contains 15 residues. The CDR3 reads CASSDSGSISYEQYF. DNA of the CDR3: TGTGCCAGTAGTGACAGCGGGTCGATCTCCTACGAGCAGTACTTC.

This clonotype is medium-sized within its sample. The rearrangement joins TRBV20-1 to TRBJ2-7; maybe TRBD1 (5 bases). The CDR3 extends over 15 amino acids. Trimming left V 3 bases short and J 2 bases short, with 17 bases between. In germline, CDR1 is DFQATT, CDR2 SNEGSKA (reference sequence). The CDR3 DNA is TGCAGTGCTAGGGTCACGTCAGGGTGGACCTACGAGCAGTACTTC. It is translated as CSARVTSGWTYEQYF.

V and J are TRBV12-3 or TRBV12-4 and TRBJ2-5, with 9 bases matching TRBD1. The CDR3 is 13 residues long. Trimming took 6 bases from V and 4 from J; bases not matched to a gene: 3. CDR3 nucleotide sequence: TGTGCCAGCAGCCGACAGGGGGGAGAGACCCAGTACTTC. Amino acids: CASSRQGGETQYF.

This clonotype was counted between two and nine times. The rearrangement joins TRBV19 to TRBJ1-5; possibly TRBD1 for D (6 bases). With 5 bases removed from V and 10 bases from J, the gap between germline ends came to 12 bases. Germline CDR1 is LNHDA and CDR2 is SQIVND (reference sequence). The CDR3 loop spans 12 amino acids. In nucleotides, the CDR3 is TGTGCCAGTAGTGCGAGACAGGCCCCCCAGCATTTT. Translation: CASSARQAPQHF.

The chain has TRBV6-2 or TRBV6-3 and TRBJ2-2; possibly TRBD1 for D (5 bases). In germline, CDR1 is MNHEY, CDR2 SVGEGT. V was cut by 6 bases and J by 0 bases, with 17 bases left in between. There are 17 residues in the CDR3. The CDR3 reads CASSRVPGFANTGELFF. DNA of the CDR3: TGTGCCAGCAGCCGCGTCCCAGGGTTCGCGAACACCGGGGAGCTGTTTTTT.

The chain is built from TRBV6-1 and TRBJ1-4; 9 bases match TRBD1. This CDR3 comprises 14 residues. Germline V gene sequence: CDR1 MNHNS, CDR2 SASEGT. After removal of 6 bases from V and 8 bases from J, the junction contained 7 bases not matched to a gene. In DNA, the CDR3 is TGTGCCAGCAGGGACTACAGGGGGCACGAAAAACTGTTTTTT. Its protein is CASRDYRGHEKLFF.

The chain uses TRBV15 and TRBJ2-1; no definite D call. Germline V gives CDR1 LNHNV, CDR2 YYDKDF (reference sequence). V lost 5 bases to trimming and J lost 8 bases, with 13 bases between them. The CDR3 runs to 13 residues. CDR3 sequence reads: CATSRSWIHEQFF. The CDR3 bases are TGTGCCACCAGCCGCTCCTGGATCCATGAGCAGTTCTTC.

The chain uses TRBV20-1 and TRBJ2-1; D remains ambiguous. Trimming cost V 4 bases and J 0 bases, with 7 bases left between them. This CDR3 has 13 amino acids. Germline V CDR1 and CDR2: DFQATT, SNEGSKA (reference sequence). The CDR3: CSAKVNSYNEQFF. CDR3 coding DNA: TGCAGTGCTAAGGTTAACTCCTACAATGAGCAGTTCTTC.

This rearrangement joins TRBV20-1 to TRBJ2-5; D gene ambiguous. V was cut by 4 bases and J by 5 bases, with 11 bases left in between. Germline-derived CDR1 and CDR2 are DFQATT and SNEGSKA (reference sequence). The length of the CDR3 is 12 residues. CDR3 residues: CSAMGDQETQYF. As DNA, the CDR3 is TGCAGTGCTATGGGTGATCAGGAGACCCAGTACTTC.

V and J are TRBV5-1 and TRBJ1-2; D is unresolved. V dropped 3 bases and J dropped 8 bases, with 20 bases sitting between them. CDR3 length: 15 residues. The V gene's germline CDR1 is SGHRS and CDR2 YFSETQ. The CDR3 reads CASSSTRTPAGGYTF. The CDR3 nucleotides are TGCGCCAGCAGCTCCACCCGGACCCCTGCGGGAGGCTACACCTTC.

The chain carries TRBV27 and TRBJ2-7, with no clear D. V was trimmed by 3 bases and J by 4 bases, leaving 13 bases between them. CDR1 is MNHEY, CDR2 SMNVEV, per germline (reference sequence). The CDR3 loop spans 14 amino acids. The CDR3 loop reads CASSFPPFKYEQYF. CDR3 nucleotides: TGTGCCAGCAGTTTTCCACCCTTCAAGTACGAGCAGTACTTC.

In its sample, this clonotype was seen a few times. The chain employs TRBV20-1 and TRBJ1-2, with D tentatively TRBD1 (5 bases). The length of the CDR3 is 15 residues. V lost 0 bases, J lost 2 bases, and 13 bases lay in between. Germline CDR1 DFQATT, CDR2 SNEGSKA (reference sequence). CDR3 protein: CSARDLGRANYGYTF. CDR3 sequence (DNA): TGCAGTGCTAGAGATTTAGGCAGGGCGAACTATGGCTACACCTTC.

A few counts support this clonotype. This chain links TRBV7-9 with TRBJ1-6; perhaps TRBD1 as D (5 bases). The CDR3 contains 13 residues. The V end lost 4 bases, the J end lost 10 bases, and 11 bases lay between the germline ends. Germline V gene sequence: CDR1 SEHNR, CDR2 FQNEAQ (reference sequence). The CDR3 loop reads CASSSSGDSPLHF. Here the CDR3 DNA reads TGTGCCAGCAGCTCTAGTGGGGACTCACCCCTCCACTTT.

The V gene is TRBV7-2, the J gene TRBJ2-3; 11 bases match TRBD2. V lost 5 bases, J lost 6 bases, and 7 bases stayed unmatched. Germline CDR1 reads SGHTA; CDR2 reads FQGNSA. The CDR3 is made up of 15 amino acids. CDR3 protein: CASSLTSGVGDTQYF. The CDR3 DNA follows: TGTGCCAGCAGCCTGACTAGCGGGGTCGGTGATACGCAGTATTTT.